Listed below are T cell receptor beta chains from one sample, sequenced in a study of blood T cell repertoires in COVID-19. The repertoire was sequenced with immunoSEQ multiplex PCR; TCRdb's copy has only in-frame clones and lacks some. The data show over 130,000 clones, 65% to 90% seen once. Sequencing input: peripheral blood. The source is a man aged 50 or older with acute or convalescent COVID-19. Each CDR3 is given with its conserved first and last residue. A D gene is named only where the DNA matches it firmly.

V gene	D gene	J gene	CDR3 protein
TRBV20-1	NA	TRBJ1-2	CSASSVQGNYGYTF
TRBV11-2	TRBD1	TRBJ1-5	CASSSRDRDQPQHF
TRBV5-1	NA	TRBJ1-1	CASSYQGGKGTEAFF
TRBV5-1	TRBD1	TRBJ2-2	CASSLRQGEVGELFF
TRBV19	NA	TRBJ1-5	CASSIVSGAYSNQPQHF
TRBV5-1	TRBD1	TRBJ1-1	CASSLAGQVNTEAFF
TRBV6-5	NA	TRBJ1-1	CASTMGQGDSEAFF
TRBV11-3	NA	TRBJ1-3	CASSPQGLSGNTIYF
TRBV5-4	NA	TRBJ1-3	CASSRDSGNTIYF
TRBV28	NA	TRBJ1-5	CASSFQGGAGYQPQHF
TRBV9	NA	TRBJ1-2	CASSPASGNYGYTF
TRBV5-4	NA	TRBJ1-2	CASMNRSTTGGYTF
TRBV27	TRBD1	TRBJ1-5	CASSPTGNAWWHF
TRBV6-6	NA	TRBJ1-2	CASSLGVYGYTF
TRBV29-1	TRBD1	TRBJ2-5	CSVSQGAGETQYF
TRBV7-8	NA	TRBJ2-1	CASSPFVDSAWNEQFF
TRBV14	TRBD1	TRBJ1-2	CASSQRTGSGDYGYTF
TRBV20-1	TRBD1	TRBJ1-4	CSASQDSGGNEKLFF
TRBV27	NA	TRBJ1-2	CASVGARGYTF
TRBV6-5	NA	TRBJ1-6	CASSYSRNPVGSPLHF
TRBV4-1	TRBD2	TRBJ2-3	CASSQSSGGRTDTQYF
TRBV6-5	NA	TRBJ2-7	CASSYSRQGGIEQYF
TRBV9	TRBD2	TRBJ2-1	CASGAGTTYNEQFF
TRBV4-2	TRBD2	TRBJ2-7	CASSQVAGGIHEQYF
TRBV18	NA	TRBJ2-5	CASSPKIGRTGETQYF
TRBV19	NA	TRBJ2-7	CASSAPQGTRYEQYF
TRBV6-6	NA	TRBJ2-2	CASTTQGSGELFF
TRBV6-2/TRBV6-3	TRBD1	TRBJ1-5	CASSGAGGFQPQHF
TRBV5-1	NA	TRBJ1-1	CASSPFMERTEAFF
TRBV24-1	TRBD1	TRBJ1-2	CATSDGTARGYTF
TRBV10-3	NA	TRBJ1-5	CAISMEVSNQPQHF